What follows is one T cell receptor (beta chain) and its context. Its specificity is not known. The sample belongs to a study of T-cell memory formation after mild COVID-19. Overall study context: There were largely donor-specific TCR clusters.

Germline lookup yields CDR1 SGHRS and CDR2 YFSETQ. V lost 6 bases to trimming and J lost 2 bases, with 11 bases between them. The length of the CDR3 is 13 residues. Study-wide results and limits: CD4+ contracting clones lay mainly in CM and EM, CD8+ ones in EMRA. Second-wave clones with a day 37 peak had unconfirmed SARS-CoV-2 specificity.

Via MiXCR, TCRdb re-called the 5' RACE reads, giving one row per CDR3 protein. The sample includes about 180,000 distinct CDR3 sequences, about 18% of them seen just once. The sequenced sample consisted of PBMCs or a T cell subset sorted from them (not recorded which). The chain couples TRBV5-1 to TRBJ1-2; D remains ambiguous. The receptor was derived from a man aged 18 to 30 who had mild COVID-19 (a few samples of this study predate the infection). Cell type and time point are not known. CDR3 coding DNA: TGCGCCAGCATCCCTCCCGAAAACTATGGCTACACCTTC. Encoded protein: CASIPPENYGYTF.